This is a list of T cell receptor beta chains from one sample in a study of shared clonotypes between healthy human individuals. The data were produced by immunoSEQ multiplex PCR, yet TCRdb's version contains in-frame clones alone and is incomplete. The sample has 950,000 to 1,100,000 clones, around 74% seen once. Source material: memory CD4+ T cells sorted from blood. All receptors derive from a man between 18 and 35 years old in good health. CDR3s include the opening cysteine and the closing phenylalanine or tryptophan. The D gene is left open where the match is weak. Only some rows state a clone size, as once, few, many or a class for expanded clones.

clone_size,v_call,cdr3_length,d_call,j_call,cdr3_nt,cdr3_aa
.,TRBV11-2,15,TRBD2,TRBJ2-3,TGTGCCAGCAGATCTAGCGGGGGGCGCACAGATACGCAGTATTTT,CASRSSGGRTDTQYF
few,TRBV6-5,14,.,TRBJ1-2,TGTGCCAGCAGTCAACCTTCACAGGGCGGGGGCTACACCTTC,CASSQPSQGGGYTF
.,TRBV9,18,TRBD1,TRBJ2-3,TGTGCCAGCAGCCCCGCGGACAGGGGGCGGCTTTCCGCAGATACGCAGTATTTT,CASSPADRGRLSADTQYF
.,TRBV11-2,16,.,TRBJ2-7,TGTGCCAGCAGCTTAATCGGCGGGCCAAACTCCTACGAGCAGTACTTC,CASSLIGGPNSYEQYF
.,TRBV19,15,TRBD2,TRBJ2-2,TGTGCCAGTAGTGGTAGCGGGACGAACACCGGGGAGCTGTTTTTT,CASSGSGTNTGELFF
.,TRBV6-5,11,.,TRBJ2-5,TGTGCCAGCAGAATCGGGGAGACCCAGTACTTC,CASRIGETQYF
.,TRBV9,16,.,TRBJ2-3,TGTGCCAGCAGCGCCCGACAGGAGAGGGGGACAGATACGCAGTATTTT,CASSARQERGTDTQYF
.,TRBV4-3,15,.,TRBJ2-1,TGCGCCAGCAGCCCAGAGACTAGCTCCTACAATGAGCAGTTCTTC,CASSPETSSYNEQFF
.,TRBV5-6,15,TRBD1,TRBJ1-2,TGTGCCAGCAGCTTAGGTGACAGGGTAGCAAATGGCTACACCTTC,CASSLGDRVANGYTF
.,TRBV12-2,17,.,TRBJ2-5,TGTGCAAGGCGCTCGGATGAGGGGGAGGGCCGGGGAGAGACCCAGTACTTC,CARRSDEGEGRGETQYF
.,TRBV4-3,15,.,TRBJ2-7,TGCGCCAGCAGCCCGAATAGGTGGGGACCCTACGAGCAGTACTTC,CASSPNRWGPYEQYF
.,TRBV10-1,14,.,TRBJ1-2,TGCGCCAGCAGTGCTGGGACGTCTGTCTATGGCTACACCTTC,CASSAGTSVYGYTF
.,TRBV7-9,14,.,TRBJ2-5,TGTGCCAGCAGCTTAGAAACTTTCCGGGAGACCCAGTACTTC,CASSLETFRETQYF
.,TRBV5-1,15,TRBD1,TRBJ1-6,TGCGCCAGCAGCTTGGCGGACAGGGAAGGTTCACCCCTCCACTTT,CASSLADREGSPLHF
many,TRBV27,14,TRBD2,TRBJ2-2,TGTGCCAGCAGTTCCGGGGGGTGCACCGGGGAGCTGTTTTTT,CASSSGGCTGELFF
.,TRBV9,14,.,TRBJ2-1,TGTGCCAGCAGCGTAGGAGAAGGCTACAATGAGCAGTTCTTC,CASSVGEGYNEQFF
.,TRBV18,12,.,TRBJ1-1,TGTGCCAGCTCGCCGACGAACACTGAAGCTTTCTTT,CASSPTNTEAFF